The present TCR beta chain was sequenced within a study of blood T cell repertoires in COVID-19. Overall study context: Acute and convalescent COVID-19 samples came from the United States, Italy and Spain. T cells, B-cell-depleted T cells, or PBMCs provided the cDNA or gDNA that served as material.

Germline values: CDR1 LNHDA, CDR2 SQIVND (reference sequence). This CDR3 is 14 amino acids long. This clone was found once. Relative to the germline gene, one junction end is altered; a read error may explain this. Authors' analysis steps: Estimates of nucleated cell counts were drawn from the amplification of reference gene primers. The method was immunoSEQ multiplex PCR; TCRdb's version includes in-frame clones alone and lacks a portion of them. V and J calls and clone size follow that table, whereas D and trimming were derived from the DNA. The sample comprises about 29,000 clones, roughly 80% of which are singletons, and 7% to 8.5% rests with the top ten.

The chain joins TRBV19 to TRBJ1-2; tentative D call: TRBD1 (6 bases). This receptor was obtained from a woman in her 70s with active or convalescent COVID-19. Sequencing was carried out using peripheral blood. The CDR3 DNA follows: TGTGCCAGTACTATACTACAGACAGGAGGCGGCTACACCTTC. Residues: CASTILQTGGGYTF. Looking up the rest from reference TRBV19 and TRBJ1-2 gives the full variable domain: DGGITQSPKYLFRKEGQNVTLSCEQNLNHDAMYWYRQDPGQGLRLIYYSQIVNDFQKGDIAEGYSVSREKKESFPLTVTSAQKNPTAFYLCASTILQTGGGYTFGSGTRLTVV.